This TCR beta chain was captured in a study of shared clonotypes between healthy human individuals. Study-wide context: The cohort had two women and a few men, ages 18 to 49. General observations from the study: Generation probabilities of non-shared clonotypes were lower (relative to those shared by all four donors).

Over several immunoSEQ plates, each subset's genomic DNA was distributed in even portions. TCRdb's table, derived via immunoSEQ multiplex PCR, lists solely in-frame clones and lacks some. The sample yields about 980,000 clones, less than 85% seen once. Germline CDR1 and CDR2: SGHTA and FQGNSA. The CDR3 sequence is 14 residues long. With 5 bases removed from V and 3 bases from J, the gap between germline ends came to 11 bases. Details on this clone: Its specificity is not known.

The chain is built from TRBV7-2 and TRBJ2-1, with a weak D call TRBD1 (5 bases). The material sequenced was memory CD4+ T cells sorted from blood. Subset in this sample: CD45RA-negative fraction. This clonotype originated in a man aged 18 to 30 in good health. This CDR3 is CASSPPTVYNEQFF. CDR3 nucleotides: TGTGCCAGCAGCCCGCCGACAGTCTACAATGAGCAGTTCTTC. The whole variable domain, filled in from reference TRBV7-2 and TRBJ2-1, reads GAGVSQSPSNKVTEKGKDVELRCDPISGHTALYWYRQSLGQGLEFLIYFQGNSAPDKSGLPSDRFSAERTGGSVSTLTIQRTQQEDSAVYLCASSPPTVYNEQFFGPGTRLTVL.